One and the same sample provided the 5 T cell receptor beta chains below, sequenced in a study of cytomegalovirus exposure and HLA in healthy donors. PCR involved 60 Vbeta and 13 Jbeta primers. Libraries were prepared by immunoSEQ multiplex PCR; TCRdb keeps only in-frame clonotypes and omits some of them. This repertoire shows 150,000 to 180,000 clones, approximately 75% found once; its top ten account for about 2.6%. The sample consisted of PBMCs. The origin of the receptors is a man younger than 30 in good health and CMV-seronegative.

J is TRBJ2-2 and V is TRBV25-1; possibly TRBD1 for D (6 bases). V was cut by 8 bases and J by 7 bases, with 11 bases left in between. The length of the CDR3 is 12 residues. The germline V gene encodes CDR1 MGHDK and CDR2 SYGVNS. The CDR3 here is CASAHRVGELFF. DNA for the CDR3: TGTGCCAGCGCCCACAGGGTCGGGGAGCTGTTTTTT. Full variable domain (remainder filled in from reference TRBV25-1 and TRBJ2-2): EADIYQTPRYLVIGTGKKITLECSQTMGHDKMYWYQQDPGMELHLIHYSYGVNSTEKGDLSSESTVSRIRTEHFPLTLESARPSHTSQYLCASAHRVGELFFGEGSRLTVL.

The CDR3 DNA sequence: TGTGCCAGCACCTTCCGGGGGGGACCCAAAAACATTCACTACTTC. Its protein product is CASTFRGGPKNIHYF. V gene TRBV21-1 combines with J gene TRBJ2-4; the table gives TRBD2 as D, unverified against the DNA. TRBV21-1 is a listed pseudogene. CDR3 length equals 15 residues.

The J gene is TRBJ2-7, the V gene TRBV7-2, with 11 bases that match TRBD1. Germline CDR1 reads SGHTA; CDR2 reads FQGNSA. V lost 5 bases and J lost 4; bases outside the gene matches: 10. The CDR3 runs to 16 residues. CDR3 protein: CASSMPRGQGAYEQYF. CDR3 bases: TGTGCCAGCAGCATGCCCCGAGGACAGGGGGCTTACGAGCAGTACTTC.

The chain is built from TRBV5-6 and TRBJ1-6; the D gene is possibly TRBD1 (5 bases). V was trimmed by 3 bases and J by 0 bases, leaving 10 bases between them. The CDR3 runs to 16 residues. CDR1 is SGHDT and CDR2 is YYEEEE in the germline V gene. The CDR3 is CASSSATDSYNSPLHF. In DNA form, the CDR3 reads TGTGCCAGCAGCTCAGCGACAGACTCCTATAATTCACCCCTCCACTTT.

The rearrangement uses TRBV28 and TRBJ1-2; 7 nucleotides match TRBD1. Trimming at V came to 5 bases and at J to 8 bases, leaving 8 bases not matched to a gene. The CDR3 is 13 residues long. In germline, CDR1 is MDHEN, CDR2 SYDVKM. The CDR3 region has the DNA TGTGCCAGCAGTACGACCCAGGGGGGCGGCTACACCTTC. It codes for CASSTTQGGGYTF.